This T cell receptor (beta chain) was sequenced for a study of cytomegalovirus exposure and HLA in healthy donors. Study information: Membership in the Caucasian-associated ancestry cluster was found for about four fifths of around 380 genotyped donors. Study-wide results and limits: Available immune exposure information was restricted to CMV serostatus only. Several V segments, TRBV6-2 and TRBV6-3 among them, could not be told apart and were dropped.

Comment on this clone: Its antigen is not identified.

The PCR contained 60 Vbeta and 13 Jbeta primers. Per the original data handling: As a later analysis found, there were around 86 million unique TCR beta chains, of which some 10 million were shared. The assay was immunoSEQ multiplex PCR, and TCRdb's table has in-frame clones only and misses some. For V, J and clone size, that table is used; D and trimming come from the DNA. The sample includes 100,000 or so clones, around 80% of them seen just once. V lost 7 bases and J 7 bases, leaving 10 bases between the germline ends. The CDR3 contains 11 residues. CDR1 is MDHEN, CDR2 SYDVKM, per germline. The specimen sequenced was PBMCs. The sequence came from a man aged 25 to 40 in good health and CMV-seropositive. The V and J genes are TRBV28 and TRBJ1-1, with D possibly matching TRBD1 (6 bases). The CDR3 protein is CASTWGREAFF. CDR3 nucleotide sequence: TGTGCCAGCACTTGGGGGCGTGAAGCTTTCTTT. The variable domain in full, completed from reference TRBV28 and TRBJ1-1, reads DVKVTQSSRYLVKRTGEKVFLECVQDMDHENMFWYRQDPGLGLRLIYFSYDVKMKEKGDIPEGYSVSREKKERFSLILESASTNQTSMYLCASTWGREAFFGQGTRLTVV.